The present TCR beta chain was sequenced within a study of blood T cell repertoires in COVID-19. Profiled with immunoSEQ multiplex PCR; TCRdb holds only in-frame clones, not every one. The sample lists 99,000 or so clones; over 80% were seen once. Germline CDR1 MNHEY, CDR2 SVGAGI. The CDR3 has 14 amino acids. Losses at the gene ends were 6 bases for V and 4 bases for J; bases not matched to a gene: 7. The rearrangement uses TRBV6-5 and TRBJ1-2; TRBD1 agrees at 8 bases. The TCR was taken from a man between 65 and 79 years old with active or convalescent COVID-19. Sequencing input: peripheral blood. Here the CDR3 reads CASSPTGARYGYTF. The CDR3, as DNA: TGTGCCAGCAGCCCGACAGGGGCGCGCTATGGCTACACCTTC.